These T cell receptor beta chains were read from a single sample in a study of blood T cells in healthy people across ages. TCRdb used MiXCR to reprocess the 5' RACE reads, holding one entry per CDR3 protein. The sample has 1.5 million to 2 million distinct CDR3 sequences, about two fifths seen once. The sequenced sample was blood. The receptors come from a human donor in good health. Each CDR3 is given with its conserved first and last residue. A D gene is named only where the DNA matches it firmly. The size field is filled for only some rows; it gives once, few, many or a size class.

d_gene	v_gene	j_gene	len	abundance	CDR3nt	CDR3aa
NA	TRBV20-1	TRBJ2-4	14	NA	TGCAGTGCTAGAGAATCCAGGAACCGTGGGGAGCAGTACTTC	CSARESRNRGEQYF
NA	TRBV3-1	TRBJ2-3	14	once	TGTGCCAGCAGCCAAGTCCCCCGGAGGGAGACCCAGTATTTT	CASSQVPRRETQYF
NA	TRBV7-6	TRBJ2-3	15	NA	TGTGCCAGCAGCCTTCTAACAGGGTTGGGAGATACGCGGTATTTT	CASSLLTGLGDTRYF
NA	TRBV7-2	TRBJ2-2	15	NA	TGTGCCAGCAGCTTAGATACGGGGATGACCGGGGAGCTGTTTTTT	CASSLDTGMTGELFF
TRBD1	TRBV6-5	TRBJ1-4	15	NA	TGTGCCAGCAGCCCGACAGGGGGGGCTTATGAAAAACTGTTTTTT	CASSPTGGAYEKLFF
NA	TRBV9	TRBJ2-5	18	NA	TGTGCCAGCAGCGTAGATGGAACGACGGGAACCGAACAAGAGACCCAGTACTTC	CASSVDGTTGTEQETQYF
NA	TRBV30	TRBJ1-2	16	NA	TGTGCCTGGACCCGATGGGCAGCGGATCCTAACTATGGCTACACCTTC	CAWTRWAADPNYGYTF
NA	TRBV20-1	TRBJ1-5	13	NA	TGCAGTGCCGAGGGGTGGGGCATTCAGCCCCAGCATTTT	CSAEGWGIQPQHF
NA	TRBV6-6	TRBJ2-2	12	few	TGTGCCAGCAGTTATGGACCCGGGGAGCTGTTTTTT	CASSYGPGELFF
NA	TRBV6-1	TRBJ1-6	13	many	TGTGCCAGCAGTGAACAAGGGAATTCACCCCTCCACTTT	CASSEQGNSPLHF
NA	TRBV20-1	TRBJ1-2	14	NA	TGCAGTGCTAGAGATCGAGGGTCTGCCTATGGCTACACCTTC	CSARDRGSAYGYTF
NA	TRBV7-2	TRBJ1-4	15	NA	TGTGCCAGCAGCTTAGATCCAGCCGACATTCGAGGTCTGTTTTTT	CASSLDPADIRGLFF
TRBD1	TRBV3-1	TRBJ1-2	16	few	TGTGCCAGCAGCCAAGACCCCCAGACAGGGGGCTATGGCTACACCTTC	CASSQDPQTGGYGYTF
NA	TRBV4-2	TRBJ2-1	17	many	TGTGCCAGCAGCCAAGACCCACTAGGGGAAACCTACAATGAGCAGTTCTTC	CASSQDPLGETYNEQFF
NA	TRBV27	TRBJ1-5	14	NA	TGTGCCAGCAGTTTATTGGGAGGCGGCCAGCCCCAGCATTTT	CASSLLGGGQPQHF
TRBD2	TRBV11-2	TRBJ2-1	16	few	TGTGCCAGCAGCTTAGAACTAGCGGTTTCCTACAATGAGCAGTTCTTC	CASSLELAVSYNEQFF
TRBD2	TRBV12-3/TRBV12-4	TRBJ2-2	16	NA	TGTGCCAGCAGTCCTTTAGCGGGGGCCCTCACCGGGGAGCTGTTTTTT	CASSPLAGALTGELFF
TRBD1	TRBV5-1	TRBJ1-1	15	few	TGCGCCAGCAGCTTCTCAATGGACAGGGGCACTGAAGCTTTCTTT	CASSFSMDRGTEAFF
NA	TRBV20-1	TRBJ2-6	18	NA	TGCAGTGCTAGTGATGTGGGGGACCTAAACTCTGGGGCCAACGTCCTGACTTTC	CSASDVGDLNSGANVLTF
NA	TRBV5-5	TRBJ2-1	16	few	TGTGCCAGCAGCTATGGACCGAGGGGACCCTACAATGAGCAGTTCTTC	CASSYGPRGPYNEQFF
NA	TRBV12-3/TRBV12-4	TRBJ2-7	16	NA	TGTGCCAGCAGTTTAGAGGCACCTGAAGTTTTGGACGAGCAGTACTTC	CASSLEAPEVLDEQYF
NA	TRBV5-1	TRBJ2-3	14	once	TGCGCCAGCAGGATCCTTACTAGCACAGATACGCAGTATTTT	CASRILTSTDTQYF
NA	TRBV21-1	TRBJ2-3	12	NA	TGTGCCAGCAACCTTCGGGGGGTTACGCAGTATTTT	CASNLRGVTQYF
TRBD1	TRBV7-2	TRBJ2-7	13	NA	TGTACCAGCAGCGTAGACAGGACAGGCGAGCAGTACTTC	CTSSVDRTGEQYF
NA	TRBV20-1	TRBJ2-1	15	NA	TGCAGTGCTGAGTCAGGGACAAGCTCCTACAATGAGCGGTTCTTC	CSAESGTSSYNERFF
NA	TRBV6-2/TRBV6-3	TRBJ2-7	14	few	TGTGCCAGCACCAACCTCAGGGTGCCCTACGAGCAGTACTTC	CASTNLRVPYEQYF
NA	TRBV7-9	TRBJ2-2	11	NA	TGTGCCAGCCGGGGCGGCGGGGAGCTGTTTTTT	CASRGGGELFF
NA	TRBV18	TRBJ1-1	14	once	TGTGCCAGCCTCATGACCGTCGCGAACACTGAAGCTTTCTTT	CASLMTVANTEAFF
NA	TRBV20-1	TRBJ2-7	14	few	TGCAGTGCTAGAGGCAGGGACACCTACTACGAGCAGTACTTC	CSARGRDTYYEQYF
NA	TRBV4-3	TRBJ2-3	15	NA	TGCGCCAGCAGCCAAGACTGGGACATTGGTTATACGCAGTATTTT	CASSQDWDIGYTQYF
NA	TRBV9	TRBJ1-1	13	NA	TGTGCCAGCAGGAACAACGTGAACACTGAAGCTTTCTTT	CASRNNVNTEAFF
TRBD1	TRBV7-3	TRBJ2-1	15	NA	TGTGCCAGCAGCTTTATCGGGACAGGTACTAATGAGCAGTTCTTC	CASSFIGTGTNEQFF
TRBD1	TRBV27	TRBJ2-7	14	NA	TGTGCCAGCAGTTGGACAGGTTTCACCTACGAGCAGTACTTC	CASSWTGFTYEQYF
NA	TRBV29-1	TRBJ1-2	12	NA	TGCAGCGTGGGGGGTATCTACTATGGCTACACCTTC	CSVGGIYYGYTF
NA	TRBV12-3/TRBV12-4	TRBJ2-7	14	few	TGTGCCAGCAGTCCCAGTGAGTTCTCCTACGAGCAGTACTTC	CASSPSEFSYEQYF
NA	TRBV5-1	TRBJ1-5	14	few	TGCGCCAGCAGCTTGGAGGGGTTGCATCAGCCCCAGCATTTT	CASSLEGLHQPQHF
NA	TRBV7-3	TRBJ2-1	14	NA	TGTGCCAGCAGCCCAATTGGGCCTGAAAATGAGCAGTTCTTC	CASSPIGPENEQFF
TRBD2	TRBV9	TRBJ2-5	16	NA	TGTGCCAGCAGCGTAGCTAACGGGGGGGCACAAGAGACCCAGTACTTC	CASSVANGGAQETQYF
TRBD2	TRBV5-5	TRBJ2-1	16	NA	TGTGCCTGCAGCTTTAGGAGCGGGGGACTCTACAATGAGCAGTTCTTC	CACSFRSGGLYNEQFF
NA	TRBV29-1	TRBJ2-7	14	few	TGCAGAGGAAAGGGGGGCAGGGATATCTACGAGCAGTACTTC	CRGKGGRDIYEQYF
TRBD1	TRBV4-3	TRBJ2-5	16	many	TGCGCCAGCAGCCAAGATAGAACAGGGGGCCGAGAGACCCAGTACTTC	CASSQDRTGGRETQYF
NA	TRBV7-9	TRBJ2-3	15	few	TGTGCCAGCAGACATGGGGGGGGCGAGTCGGATACGCAGTATTTT	CASRHGGGESDTQYF
NA	TRBV7-2	TRBJ1-6	12	few	TGTGCCAGCAGCTTTGAGATATCACCCCTCCACTTT	CASSFEISPLHF
TRBD2	TRBV6-2/TRBV6-3	TRBJ2-7	16	many	TGTGCCAGCAGTTACCCCAGACTAGCGGGGAGGGACGAGCAGTACTTC	CASSYPRLAGRDEQYF
NA	TRBV5-1	TRBJ2-7	13	NA	TGCGCCAGCAGCATACAGGGTTACTACGAGCAGTACTTC	CASSIQGYYEQYF
NA	TRBV6-2/TRBV6-3	TRBJ2-2	14	few	TGTGCCAGCAGACAAAGGGTTGCGACCGGGGAGCTGTTTTTT	CASRQRVATGELFF
TRBD1	TRBV6-5	TRBJ1-2	15	NA	TGTGCCAGCAGTCGCCGGGACAGGGGGCTTGATGGCTACACCTTC	CASSRRDRGLDGYTF
NA	TRBV24-1	TRBJ2-1	12	once	TGTGCCACCAGTGATTTGGAAGGTGAGCAGTTCTTC	CATSDLEGEQFF
TRBD2	TRBV5-5	TRBJ2-1	16	few	TGTGCCAGCAGATTCATTAGCGGGGGGCCCTACAATGAGCAGTTCTTC	CASRFISGGPYNEQFF
NA	TRBV25-1	TRBJ2-5	13	once	TGTGCCAGCAGTGCTGCAGGAGGGGAGACCCAGTACTTC	CASSAAGGETQYF
TRBD2	TRBV28	TRBJ2-5	15	NA	TGTGCCAGCAGTTTTCGAGCGGGGGAACAAGAGACCCAGTACTTC	CASSFRAGEQETQYF
TRBD2	TRBV5-1	TRBJ2-5	14	NA	TGCGCCAGCAGCTCCGGGACTAGGGAAGAGACCCAGTACTTC	CASSSGTREETQYF
NA	TRBV2	TRBJ1-5	14	NA	TGTGCCAGCATCGACTCGATAGGGATTCAGCCCCAGCATTTT	CASIDSIGIQPQHF
TRBD2	TRBV7-9	TRBJ2-1	16	NA	TGTGCCAGCAGCTCAACCACCGGGGGGTCTTACAATGAGCAGTTCTTC	CASSSTTGGSYNEQFF
TRBD2	TRBV7-9	TRBJ2-3	16	NA	TGTGCCAGCAGCTTAGGGACTAGCGTTGGTCTCGATACGCAGTATTTT	CASSLGTSVGLDTQYF
NA	TRBV7-3	TRBJ2-1	15	NA	TGTGCCAGCAGCTACACTGCTAGCTCCTACAATGAGCAGTTCTTC	CASSYTASSYNEQFF
NA	TRBV28	TRBJ1-5	18	NA	TGTGCCAGCAGCCGACCTTCCGTGAGGAGGAGTTCGAATCAGCCCCAGCATTTT	CASSRPSVRRSSNQPQHF
TRBD1	TRBV29-1	TRBJ1-4	13	NA	TGCAGCGTCGCCGACAGGGGGAAAGAAAAACTGTTTTTT	CSVADRGKEKLFF
NA	TRBV12-3/TRBV12-4	TRBJ2-7	16	NA	TGTGCCAGCAGTTTGATCCTCCAGGTGAGCTCCTACGAGCAGTACTTC	CASSLILQVSSYEQYF
NA	TRBV2	TRBJ2-5	14	few	TGTGCCAGCAGAGAAGGGGGGTACCAAGAGACCCAGTACTTC	CASREGGYQETQYF